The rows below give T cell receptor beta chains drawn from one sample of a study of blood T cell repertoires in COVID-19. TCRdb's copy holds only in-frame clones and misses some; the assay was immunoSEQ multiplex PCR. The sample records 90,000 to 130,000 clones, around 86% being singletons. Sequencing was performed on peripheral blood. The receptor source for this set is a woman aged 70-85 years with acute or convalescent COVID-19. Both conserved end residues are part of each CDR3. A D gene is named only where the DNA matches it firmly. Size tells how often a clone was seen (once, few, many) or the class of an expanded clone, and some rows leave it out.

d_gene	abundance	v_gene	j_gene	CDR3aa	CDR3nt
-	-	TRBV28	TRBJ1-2	CASSATDRPKEYGYTF	TGTGCCAGCAGCGCCACGGACAGACCCAAAGAATATGGCTACACCTTC
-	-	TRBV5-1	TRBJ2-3	CASSAPGDTQYF	TGCGCCAGCAGCGCGCCGGGGGATACGCAGTATTTT
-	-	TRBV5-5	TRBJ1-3	CASSSDMALSGNTIYF	TGTGCCAGCAGCTCCGACATGGCCCTCTCTGGAAACACCATATATTTT
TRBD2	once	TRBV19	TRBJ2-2	CASSKASGGRDTGELFF	TGTGCCAGTAGTAAGGCCAGCGGGGGACGGGACACCGGGGAGCTGTTTTTT
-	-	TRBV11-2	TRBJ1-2	CASSPQIEGYGYTF	TGTGCCAGCAGCCCCCAGATCGAGGGCTATGGCTACACCTTC
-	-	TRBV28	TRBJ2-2	CASRTLGYTGELFF	TGTGCCAGCAGGACCCTAGGCTACACCGGGGAGCTGTTTTTT
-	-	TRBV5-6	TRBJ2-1	CASSLRGMYNEQFF	TGTGCCAGCAGCTTGCGGGGGATGTACAATGAGCAGTTCTTC
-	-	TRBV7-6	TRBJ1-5	CASSTGLGNQPQHF	TGTGCCAGCAGTACGGGGTTAGGGAATCAGCCCCAGCATTTT
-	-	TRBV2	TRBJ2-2	CASTRAGELFF	TGTGCCAGCACTCGAGCCGGGGAGCTGTTTTTT
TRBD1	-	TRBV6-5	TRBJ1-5	CASSRDRRPDQPQHF	TGTGCCAGCAGTAGGGACAGGAGGCCGGATCAGCCCCAGCATTTT
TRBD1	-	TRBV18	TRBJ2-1	CASSPTYGTGTYNEQFF	TGTGCCAGCTCACCCACGTACGGGACAGGGACGTACAATGAGCAGTTCTTC
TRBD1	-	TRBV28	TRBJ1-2	CASSASTGFDYGYTF	TGTGCCAGCAGTGCGTCGACAGGGTTCGACTATGGCTACACCTTC
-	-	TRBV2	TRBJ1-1	CASSPAGRTEAFF	TGTGCCAGCAGTCCAGCGGGGCGCACTGAAGCTTTCTTT
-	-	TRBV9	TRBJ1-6	CASSATTGTHNSPLHF	TGTGCCAGCAGCGCAACCACCGGGACACATAATTCACCCCTCCACTTT
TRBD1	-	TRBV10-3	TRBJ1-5	CATGDREVQPQHF	TGTGCCACCGGGGACAGGGAGGTCCAGCCCCAGCATTTT
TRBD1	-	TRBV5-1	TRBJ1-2	CASSPEGTGRIYGYTF	TGCGCCAGCAGCCCGGAGGGGACAGGCCGTATCTATGGCTACACCTTC
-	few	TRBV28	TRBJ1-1	CASSYGTTRGTEAFF	TGTGCCAGCAGTTACGGGACAACCCGCGGCACTGAAGCTTTCTTT
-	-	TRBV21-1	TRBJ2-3	CASSKERTSGGPDADTQYF	TGTGCCAGCAGCAAAGAGAGAACTAGCGGGGGGCCGGACGCAGATACGCAGTATTTT
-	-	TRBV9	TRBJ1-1	CASSKEGNTEAFF	TGTGCCAGCAGCAAAGAGGGAAACACTGAAGCTTTCTTT
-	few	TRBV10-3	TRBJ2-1	CAISESVRTRGQNEQFF	TGTGCCATCAGTGAGTCAGTCAGAACTCGCGGGCAGAATGAGCAGTTCTTC
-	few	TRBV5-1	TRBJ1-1	CASSRGFGGMNTEAFF	TGCGCCAGCAGTCGGGGATTCGGTGGAATGAACACTGAAGCTTTCTTT
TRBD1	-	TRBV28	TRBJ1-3	CASSQTGGHGNTIYF	TGTGCCAGCAGCCAAACAGGGGGTCATGGAAACACCATATATTTT
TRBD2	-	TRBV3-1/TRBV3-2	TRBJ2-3	CASSQDRRLAGLSTDTQYF	TGTGCCAGCAGCCAAGATAGACGACTAGCGGGATTATCTACAGATACGCAGTATTTT
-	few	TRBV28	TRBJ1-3	CASSLPGALSGNTIYF	TGTGCCAGCAGTTTACCAGGGGCCCTCTCTGGAAACACCATATATTTT
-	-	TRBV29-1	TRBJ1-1	CSGRQNVGTEAFF	TGCAGCGGGCGACAGAACGTTGGCACTGAAGCTTTCTTT